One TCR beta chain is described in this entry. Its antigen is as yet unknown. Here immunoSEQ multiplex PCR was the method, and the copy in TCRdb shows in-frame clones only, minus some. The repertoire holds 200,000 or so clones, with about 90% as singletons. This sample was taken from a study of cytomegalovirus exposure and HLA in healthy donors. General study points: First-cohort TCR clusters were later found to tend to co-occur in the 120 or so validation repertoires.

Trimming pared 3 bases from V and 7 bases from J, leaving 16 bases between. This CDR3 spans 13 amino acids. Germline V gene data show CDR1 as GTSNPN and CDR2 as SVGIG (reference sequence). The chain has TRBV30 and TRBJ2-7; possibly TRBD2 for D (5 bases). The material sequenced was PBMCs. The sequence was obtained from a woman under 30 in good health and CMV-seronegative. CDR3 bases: TGTGCCTGGAGGGTGGGATGGCCGGGGGAGCAGTACTTC. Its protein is CAWRVGWPGEQYF.